This entry concerns a single TCR beta chain. Its antigen is currently unknown. V shed 1 base and J shed 8 bases, with 7 bases lying between them. The CDR3 totals 11 residues. CDR1 is SQVTM, CDR2 ANQGSEA, per germline. These data come from a study of blood T cells in healthy people across ages. Overall study findings and caveats: More naive CD4+ cells and higher diversity were found in long-lived than in aged donors.

Alongside a J-beta primer mix, a sample-barcoded 5' primer served in a second PCR lasting about 6 to 11 cycles. TCRdb used MiXCR to reprocess the 5' RACE reads, holding one entry per CDR3 protein. The table shows approximately 830,000 distinct CDR3 sequences, with 62% occurring only once. The sequence was collected from a man aged 30-40 years in good health. The sample consisted of blood. The rearrangement joins TRBV29-1 to TRBJ2-3; unclear D gene. CDR3 nucleotides: TGCAGCGTTGAAGGCCTAGGTACGCAGTATTTT. Protein product: CSVEGLGTQYF.